This paragraph reports one T cell receptor (beta chain). Some clones are missing from TCRdb's copy, which holds only in-frame ones; the method was immunoSEQ multiplex PCR. The profile shows approximately 100,000 clones, roughly four fifths of them singletons. The germline V and J ends were trimmed by 4 bases and 0 bases, with 7 bases remaining between them. This CDR3 comprises 13 residues. The germline V gene encodes CDR1 SGHRS and CDR2 YFSETQ. This entry is derived from a study of control samples from healthy donors and cancer patients. The sample comprised blood. The receptor was isolated from a man aged 55 to 70 in good health. The J gene is TRBJ1-1, the V gene TRBV5-1; a possible D gene is TRBD1 (5 bases). CDR3 loop: CASSPGLNTEAFF. Here the CDR3 DNA reads TGCGCCAGCAGCCCAGGGCTGAACACTGAAGCTTTCTTT.